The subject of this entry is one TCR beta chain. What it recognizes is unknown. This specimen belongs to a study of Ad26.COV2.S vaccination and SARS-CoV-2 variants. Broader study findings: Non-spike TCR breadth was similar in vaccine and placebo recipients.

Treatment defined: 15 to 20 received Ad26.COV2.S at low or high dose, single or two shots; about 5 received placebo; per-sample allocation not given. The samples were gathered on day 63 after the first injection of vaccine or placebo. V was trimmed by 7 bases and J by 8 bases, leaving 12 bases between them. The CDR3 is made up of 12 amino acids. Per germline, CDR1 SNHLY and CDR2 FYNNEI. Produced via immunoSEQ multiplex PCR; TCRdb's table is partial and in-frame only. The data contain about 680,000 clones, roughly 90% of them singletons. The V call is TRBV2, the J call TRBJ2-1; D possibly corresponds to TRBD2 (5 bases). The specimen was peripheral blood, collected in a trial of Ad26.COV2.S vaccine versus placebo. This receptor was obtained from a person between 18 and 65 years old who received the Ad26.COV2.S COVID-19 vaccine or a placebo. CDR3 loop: CASKGLADEQFF. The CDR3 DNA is TGTGCCAGCAAAGGACTCGCCGATGAGCAGTTCTTC.